Included here is one T cell receptor (beta chain) sequence, with context. Its specificity is not known. This record belongs to a study of blood T cells in healthy people across ages. On the study more broadly: Template switching picked up about one barcoded beta molecule for each two T cells. Study findings and constraints: Age advanced and TCR beta diversity per million T cells fell, roughly linearly. Unsorted PBMC material precluded a definitive naive versus antigen-experienced comparison.

This CDR3 is built from 14 residues. V lost 0 bases and J 3 bases, leaving 8 bases between the germline ends. It was with a sample-barcoded 5' primer and a J-beta primer mix that a second PCR of roughly 7 to 11 cycles was run. A template-switch adaptor containing 12 random nucleotides labeled each cDNA molecule. MiXCR, applied by TCRdb to the 5' RACE reads, yields one record per CDR3 protein. The repertoire includes approximately 1.5 million distinct CDR3 sequences, roughly 43% of them detected once, and over 3.5% sits in the top ten. Sequencing was done on a sample of blood. The TCR comes from a woman between 18 and 29 years old in good health. The chain employs TRBV23-1 and TRBJ1-1, with a tentative D call TRBD1 (5 bases). TRBV23-1 is filed as an ORF, its function uncertain. The CDR3 DNA sequence: TGCGCCAGCAGTCAATCTGAAGGGGACACTGAAGCTTTCTTT. It specifies CASSQSEGDTEAFF.